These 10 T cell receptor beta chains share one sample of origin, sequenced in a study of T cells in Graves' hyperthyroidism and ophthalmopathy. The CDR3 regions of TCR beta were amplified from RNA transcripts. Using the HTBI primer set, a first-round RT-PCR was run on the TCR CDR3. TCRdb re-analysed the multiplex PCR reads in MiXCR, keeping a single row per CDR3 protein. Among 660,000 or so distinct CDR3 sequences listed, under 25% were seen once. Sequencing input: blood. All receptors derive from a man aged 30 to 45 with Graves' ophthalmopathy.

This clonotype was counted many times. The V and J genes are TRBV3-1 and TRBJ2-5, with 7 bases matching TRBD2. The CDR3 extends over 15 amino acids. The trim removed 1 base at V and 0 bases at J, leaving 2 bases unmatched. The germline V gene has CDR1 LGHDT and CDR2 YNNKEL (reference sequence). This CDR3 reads CASSQGREYQETQYF. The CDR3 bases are TGTGCCAGCAGCCAAGGGCGGGAGTACCAAGAGACCCAGTACTTC.

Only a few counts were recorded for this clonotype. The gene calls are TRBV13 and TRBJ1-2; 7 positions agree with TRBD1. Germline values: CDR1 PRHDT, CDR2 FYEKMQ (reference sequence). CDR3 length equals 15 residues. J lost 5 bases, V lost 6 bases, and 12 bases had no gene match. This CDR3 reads CASRPTRQGEYGYTF. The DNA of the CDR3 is TGTGCCAGCAGACCCACGCGACAGGGTGAATATGGCTACACCTTC. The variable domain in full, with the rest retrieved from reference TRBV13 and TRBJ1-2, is AAGVIQSPRHLIKEKRETATLKCYPIPRHDTVYWYQQGPGQDPQFLISFYEKMQSDKGSIPDRFSAQQFSDYHSELNMSSLELGDSALYFCASRPTRQGEYGYTFGSGTRLTVV.

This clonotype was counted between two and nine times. The CDR3 DNA is TGTGCCAGCAGCCCCTATAGCGGGAGCTCCTACGAGCAGTACTTC. Translation gives CASSPYSGSSYEQYF. The chain couples TRBV27 to TRBJ2-7, with 9 bases identical to TRBD2. With V trimmed by 6 bases and J by 0 bases, 6 bases remained unmatched. In germline, CDR1 is MNHEY, CDR2 SMNVEV (reference sequence). The CDR3 covers 15 residues.

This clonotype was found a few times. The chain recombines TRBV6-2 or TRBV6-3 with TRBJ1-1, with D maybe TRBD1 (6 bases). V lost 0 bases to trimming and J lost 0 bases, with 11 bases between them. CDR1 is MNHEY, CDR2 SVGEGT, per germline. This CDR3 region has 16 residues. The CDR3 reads CASSYSPTGMNTEAFF. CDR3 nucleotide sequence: TGTGCCAGCAGTTACTCCCCCACAGGGATGAACACTGAAGCTTTCTTT.

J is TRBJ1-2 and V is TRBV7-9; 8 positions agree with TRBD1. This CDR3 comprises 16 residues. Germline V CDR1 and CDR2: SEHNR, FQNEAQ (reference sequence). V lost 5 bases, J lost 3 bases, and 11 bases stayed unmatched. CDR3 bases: TGTGCCAGCAGCAATCTACTAGGACAGGGCTACTATGGCTACACCTTC. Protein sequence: CASSNLLGQGYYGYTF.

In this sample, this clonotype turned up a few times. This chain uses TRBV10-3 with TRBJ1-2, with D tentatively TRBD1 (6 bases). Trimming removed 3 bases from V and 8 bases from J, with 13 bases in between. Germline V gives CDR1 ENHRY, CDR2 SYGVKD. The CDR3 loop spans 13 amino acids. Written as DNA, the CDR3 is TGTGCCATCAGTGAACCAGGGGAAGGCGGCTACACCTTC. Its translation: CAISEPGEGGYTF.

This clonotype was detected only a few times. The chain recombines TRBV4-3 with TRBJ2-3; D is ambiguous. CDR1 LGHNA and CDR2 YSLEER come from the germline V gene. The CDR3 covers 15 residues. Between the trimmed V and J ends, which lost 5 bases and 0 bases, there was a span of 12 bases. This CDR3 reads CASSFEGSSTDTQYF. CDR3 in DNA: TGCGCCAGCAGCTTCGAAGGATCTAGCACAGATACGCAGTATTTT.

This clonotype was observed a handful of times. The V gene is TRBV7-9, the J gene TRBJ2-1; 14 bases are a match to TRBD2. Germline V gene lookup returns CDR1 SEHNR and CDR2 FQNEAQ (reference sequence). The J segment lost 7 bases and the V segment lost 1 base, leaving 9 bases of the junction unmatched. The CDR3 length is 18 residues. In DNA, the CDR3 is TGTGCCAGCAGCTTAGGGGAGACTAGCGGGAGGGCCAAGAATGAGCAGTTCTTC. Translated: CASSLGETSGRAKNEQFF.

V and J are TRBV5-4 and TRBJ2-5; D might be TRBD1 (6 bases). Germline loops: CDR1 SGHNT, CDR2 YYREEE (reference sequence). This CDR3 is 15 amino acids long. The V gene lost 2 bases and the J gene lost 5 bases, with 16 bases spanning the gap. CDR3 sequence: CASSLGGIGKETQYF. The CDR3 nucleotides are TGTGCCAGCAGCTTAGGGGGAATAGGGAAGGAGACCCAGTACTTC. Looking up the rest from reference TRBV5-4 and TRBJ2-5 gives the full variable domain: ETGVTQSPTHLIKTRGQQVTLRCSSQSGHNTVSWYQQALGQGPQFIFQYYREEENGRGNFPPRFSGLQFPNYSSELNVNALELDDSALYLCASSLGGIGKETQYFGPGTRLLVL.

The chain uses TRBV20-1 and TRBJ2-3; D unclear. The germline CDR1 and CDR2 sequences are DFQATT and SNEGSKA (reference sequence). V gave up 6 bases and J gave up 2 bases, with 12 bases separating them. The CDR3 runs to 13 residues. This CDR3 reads CSAPQLYTDTQYF. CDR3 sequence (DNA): TGCAGTGCGCCCCAGCTCTACACAGATACGCAGTATTTT.